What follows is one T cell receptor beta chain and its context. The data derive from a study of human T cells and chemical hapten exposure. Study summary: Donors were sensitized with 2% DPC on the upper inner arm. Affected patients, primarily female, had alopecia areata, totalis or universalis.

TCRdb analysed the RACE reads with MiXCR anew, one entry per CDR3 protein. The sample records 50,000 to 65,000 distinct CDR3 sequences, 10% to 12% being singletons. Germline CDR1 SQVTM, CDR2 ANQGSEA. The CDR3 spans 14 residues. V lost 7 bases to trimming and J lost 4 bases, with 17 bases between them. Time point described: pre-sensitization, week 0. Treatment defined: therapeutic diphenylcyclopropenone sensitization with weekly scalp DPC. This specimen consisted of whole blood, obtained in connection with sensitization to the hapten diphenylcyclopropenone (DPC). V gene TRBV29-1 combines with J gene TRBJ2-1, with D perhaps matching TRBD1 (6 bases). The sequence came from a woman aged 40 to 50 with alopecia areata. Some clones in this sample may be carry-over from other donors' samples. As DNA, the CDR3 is TGCAGCGGATCCGGACAGATCCCTTACAATGAGCAGTTCTTC. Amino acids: CSGSGQIPYNEQFF.